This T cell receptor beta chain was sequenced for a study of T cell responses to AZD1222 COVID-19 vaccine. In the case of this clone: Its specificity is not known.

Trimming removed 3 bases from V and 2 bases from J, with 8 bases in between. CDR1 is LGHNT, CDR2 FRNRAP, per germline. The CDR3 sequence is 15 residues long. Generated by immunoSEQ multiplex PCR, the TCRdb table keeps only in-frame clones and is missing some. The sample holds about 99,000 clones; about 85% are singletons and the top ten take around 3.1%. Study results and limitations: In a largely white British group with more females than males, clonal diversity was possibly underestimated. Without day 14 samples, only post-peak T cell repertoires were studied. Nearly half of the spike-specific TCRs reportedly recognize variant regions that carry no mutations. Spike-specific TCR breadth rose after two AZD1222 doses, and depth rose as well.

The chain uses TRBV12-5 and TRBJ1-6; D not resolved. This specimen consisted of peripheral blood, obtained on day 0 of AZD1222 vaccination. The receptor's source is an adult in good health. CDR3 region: CASGLVDAYNSPLHF. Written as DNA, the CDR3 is TGTGCTAGTGGTTTAGTGGATGCCTATAATTCACCCCTCCACTTT.